The present T cell receptor beta chain was sequenced within a study of CD8+CD57+ T cells in acquired aplastic anemia. Study details: Yields of DNA that came from sorted CD4+ and CD8+ cells averaged about 3.4 ug. As sequenced from healthy donors, CD4+ cells averaged about 10.8 million reads. Study-level results: The same twenty-nine CD8+ CDR3 sequences occurred in patients and in controls. A significant difference in CD8+ Simpson's diversity between patients and controls was not found.

The CDR3 consists of 16 residues. Germline assignment: CDR1 MNHEY and CDR2 SMNVEV (reference sequence). Unmatched junction bases numbered 14, after V lost 7 bases and J lost 4 bases. This clonotype was seen ten or more times. Its antigen is undetermined. TCR beta VDJ and CDR3 profiles were obtained from a genomic DNA template. TCRdb reprocessed the reads with MiXCR, giving one entry per CDR3 protein. The sample carries about 62,000 distinct CDR3 sequences, around 55% recorded once. Sequenced material: sorted CD4+, CD8+, or CD8+CD57+ T cells (not recorded which) from PBMCs. The receptor comes from a human donor in good health, serving as a control. The chain has TRBV27 and TRBJ2-7; the match to TRBD1 covers 9 bases. The CDR3 reads CASTSRGTGNLYEQYF. The CDR3 bases are TGTGCCAGCACTTCCCGGGGGACAGGGAATCTGTACGAGCAGTACTTC.